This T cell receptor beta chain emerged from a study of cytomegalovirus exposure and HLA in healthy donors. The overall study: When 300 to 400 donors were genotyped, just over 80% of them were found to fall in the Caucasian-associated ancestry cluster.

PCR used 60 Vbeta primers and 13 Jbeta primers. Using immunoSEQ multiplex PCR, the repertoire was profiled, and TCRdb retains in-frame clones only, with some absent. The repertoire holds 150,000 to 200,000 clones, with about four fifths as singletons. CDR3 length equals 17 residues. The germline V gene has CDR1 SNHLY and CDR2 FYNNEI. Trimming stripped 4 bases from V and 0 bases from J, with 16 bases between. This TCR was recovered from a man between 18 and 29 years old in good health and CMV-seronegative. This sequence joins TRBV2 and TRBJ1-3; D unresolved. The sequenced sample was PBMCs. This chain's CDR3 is CASSAPSPINSGNTIYF. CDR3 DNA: TGTGCCAGCAGTGCGCCCTCTCCTATTAACTCTGGAAACACCATATATTTT.